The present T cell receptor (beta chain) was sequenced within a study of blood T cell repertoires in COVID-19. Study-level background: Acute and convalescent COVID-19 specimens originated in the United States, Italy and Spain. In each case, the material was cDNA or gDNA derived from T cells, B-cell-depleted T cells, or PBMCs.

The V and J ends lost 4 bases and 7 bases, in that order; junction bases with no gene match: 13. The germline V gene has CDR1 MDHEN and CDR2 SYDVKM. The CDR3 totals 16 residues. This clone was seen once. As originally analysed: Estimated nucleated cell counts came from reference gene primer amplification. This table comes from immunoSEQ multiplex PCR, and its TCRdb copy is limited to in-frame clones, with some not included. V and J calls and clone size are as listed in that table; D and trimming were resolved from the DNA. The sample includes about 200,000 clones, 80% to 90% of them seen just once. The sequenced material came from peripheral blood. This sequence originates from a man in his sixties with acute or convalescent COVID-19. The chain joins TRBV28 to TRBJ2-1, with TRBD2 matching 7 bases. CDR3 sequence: CASSSAGAGVRNEQFF. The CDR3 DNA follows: TGTGCCAGCAGTTCGGCCGGGGCGGGAGTCAGGAATGAGCAGTTCTTC.